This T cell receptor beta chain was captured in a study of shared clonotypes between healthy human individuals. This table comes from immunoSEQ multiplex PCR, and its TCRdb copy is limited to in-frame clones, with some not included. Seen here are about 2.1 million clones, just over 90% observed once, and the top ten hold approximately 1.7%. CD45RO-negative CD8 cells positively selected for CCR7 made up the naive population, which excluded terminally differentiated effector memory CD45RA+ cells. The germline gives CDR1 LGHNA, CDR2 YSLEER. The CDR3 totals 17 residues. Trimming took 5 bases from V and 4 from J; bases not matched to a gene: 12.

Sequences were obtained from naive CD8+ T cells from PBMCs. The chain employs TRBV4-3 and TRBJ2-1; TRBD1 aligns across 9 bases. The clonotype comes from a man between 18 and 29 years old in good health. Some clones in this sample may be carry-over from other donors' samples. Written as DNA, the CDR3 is TGCGCCAGCAGCAAAGCCCCGGGACAGGGAGCGTACAATGAGCAGTTCTTC. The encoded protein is CASSKAPGQGAYNEQFF.